This entry lists 3 T cell receptor beta chains sequenced from one sample in a study of T cells in Graves' hyperthyroidism and ophthalmopathy. From RNA transcripts, TCR beta CDR3 regions were amplified. A first-round RT-PCR of the TCR CDR3 used the HTBI primer set. TCRdb called the multiplex PCR reads again in MiXCR, with one record for every CDR3 protein. The sample consists of about 400,000 distinct CDR3 sequences, approximately 14% of them appearing once. Sequencing was done on a sample of blood. The receptors stem from a woman aged 18-29 years with Graves' hyperthyroidism.

This clonotype was counted a few times. The rearrangement links TRBV7-9 to TRBJ2-3; the D is unclear. This CDR3 has 13 residues. From germline, CDR1 is SEHNR and CDR2 FQNEAQ (reference sequence). Trimming cost V 6 bases and J 6 bases, with 13 bases left between them. The CDR3 here is CASSRLSEDTQYF. DNA for the CDR3: TGTGCCAGCAGTCGCCTATCCGAGGATACGCAGTATTTT.

The chain employs TRBV20-1 and TRBJ2-4, with a weak D call TRBD1 (5 bases). Trimming left V 1 base short and J 1 base short, with 5 bases between. This CDR3 has 13 residues. Germline CDR1 and CDR2: DFQATT and SNEGSKA (reference sequence). CDR3 loop: CSARAGAKNIQYF. As DNA, the CDR3 is TGCAGTGCTAGAGCAGGGGCCAAAAACATTCAGTACTTC.

The DNA for the CDR3 is TGTGCCAGTCTGGCCGGGATTAACACTGAAGCTTTCTTT. Translation: CASLAGINTEAFF. The rearrangement links TRBV19 to TRBJ1-1; no reliable D call. Germline V gene lookup returns CDR1 LNHDA and CDR2 SQIVND (reference sequence). Trimming shortened V by 8 bases and J by 2 bases, and 12 bases separated the two germline ends. The CDR3 totals 13 residues.